This entry lists 20 T cell receptor beta chains sequenced from one sample in a study of spatial heterogeneity in lung cancer. Time point meaning: sample taken at primary tumor resection. TCRdb re-called the 5' RACE reads through MiXCR, storing one row per CDR3 protein. The sample includes 13,000 or so distinct CDR3 sequences, about 3% of them seen just once. No antigens are known for them. The study's findings and limits: Tracking of tumor mutation counts was seen in expanded intratumoral alpha and beta TCR counts.

Sequencing was performed on lung tumor tissue, taken at surgery. The receptor set was obtained from a male donor with early-stage non-small cell lung cancer.

The sample holds many counts of this clonotype. The chain employs TRBV5-1 and TRBJ2-5; D unresolved. CDR3 length equals 14 residues. Trimming took 0 bases from V and 0 from J, leaving 6 bases between them. Germline-derived CDR1 and CDR2 are SGHRS and YFSETQ. The CDR3 DNA reads TGCGCCAGCAGCTTGGAGGGTCACCAAGAGACCCAGTACTTC. Amino acid sequence: CASSLEGHQETQYF.

The chain couples TRBV30 to TRBJ2-4; 7 bases fit TRBD1. Germline CDR1 reads GTSNPN; CDR2 reads SVGIG (reference sequence). This CDR3 is built from 13 residues. The trim removed 6 bases at V and 0 bases at J, leaving 2 bases unmatched. The CDR3 bases are TGTGCCTGCACAGGGGAAGCCAAAAACATTCAGTACTTC. Translating it yields CACTGEAKNIQYF.

This clonotype was seen ten or more times. This chain joins TRBV11-1 and TRBJ2-7, with 10 bases aligning to TRBD2. CDR1 SGHAT and CDR2 FQDESV come from the germline V gene (reference sequence). The CDR3 covers 15 residues. V lost 5 bases and J lost 4; bases outside the gene matches: 8. CDR3 in DNA: TGTGCCAGCAGCCCTAGCGGGGGCCATCCGTACGAGCAGTACTTC. Residues: CASSPSGGHPYEQYF.

The rearrangement links TRBV5-4 to TRBJ1-2, with 9 bases aligning to TRBD1. The ends lost 0 bases at V and 5 bases at J; junction bases unmatched: 5. The CDR3 runs 15 residues. Germline assignment: CDR1 SGHNT and CDR2 YYREEE (reference sequence). CDR3 amino acids: CASSLEQGARYGYTF. As DNA, the CDR3 is TGTGCCAGCAGCTTGGAACAGGGGGCGCGGTATGGCTACACCTTC.

Judged by abundance, this clonotype is medium-sized. The V and J genes are TRBV19 and TRBJ2-7; 9 positions agree with TRBD1. Looked up from germline, CDR1 is LNHDA and CDR2 is SQIVND (reference sequence). V gave up 5 bases and J gave up 2 bases; unmatched junction bases: 4. This CDR3 contains 14 residues. The CDR3 is CASSPGTGTYEQYF. The CDR3 coding sequence is TGTGCCAGTAGTCCCGGGACAGGGACCTACGAGCAGTACTTC.

In this sample, this clonotype turned up many times. The J gene is TRBJ1-5, the V gene TRBV19; D might be TRBD1 (6 bases). Deletions cut 1 base from V and 6 bases from J, with 10 bases between. CDR3 length equals 14 residues. From germline, CDR1 is LNHDA and CDR2 SQIVND (reference sequence). The CDR3, as DNA: TGTGCCAGTAGTATAGGGACAGTTTTTCAGCCCCAGCATTTT. Protein sequence: CASSIGTVFQPQHF.

The chain recombines TRBV5-6 with TRBJ1-5; D perhaps matches TRBD1 (5 bases). The CDR3 runs to 17 residues. Germline CDR1 and CDR2: SGHDT and YYEEEE. The V end was cut by 0 bases, the J end by 2 bases, with 15 bases between. In nucleotides, the CDR3 is TGTGCCAGCAGCTTGGGGCCCCAGGGCGCCGGCAATCAGCCCCAGCATTTT. It encodes CASSLGPQGAGNQPQHF. Looking up the rest from reference TRBV5-6 and TRBJ1-5 gives the full variable domain: DAGVTQSPTHLIKTRGQQVTLRCSPKSGHDTVSWYQQALGQGPQFIFQYYEEEERQRGNFPDRFSGHQFPNYSSELNVNALLLGDSALYLCASSLGPQGAGNQPQHFGDGTRLSIL.

In this sample, this clonotype turned up many times. This chain connects TRBV20-1 to TRBJ2-3, with 8 bases fitting TRBD2. Germline V CDR1 and CDR2: DFQATT, SNEGSKA (reference sequence). V was pared by 5 bases and J by 4 bases, with 8 bases of the junction left unmatched. This CDR3 is 14 amino acids long. CDR3 coding DNA: TGCAGTGCTGTCCGGGGGGGCTCGTCAGATACGCAGTATTTT. It specifies CSAVRGGSSDTQYF.

By sample fraction, this clonotype is medium-sized. This chain joins TRBV29-1 and TRBJ2-1; D not resolved. The CDR3 contains 14 residues. CDR1 is SQVTM and CDR2 is ANQGSEA in the germline V gene. Deletions cut 3 bases from V and 2 bases from J, with 11 bases between. CDR3 protein: CSVDSSPPYNEQFF. The CDR3 DNA sequence: TGCAGCGTTGATTCATCCCCCCCCTACAATGAGCAGTTCTTC.

This clonotype has ten or more counts. The V gene is TRBV20-1, the J gene TRBJ1-5, with D possibly TRBD1 on 5 matching bases. The CDR3 length is 14 residues. V was clipped by 3 bases and J by 3 bases, with 12 bases between them. Looked up from germline, CDR1 is DFQATT and CDR2 is SNEGSKA (reference sequence). CDR3 loop: CSARAGTFNQPQHF. CDR3 nucleotides: TGCAGTGCTAGGGCCGGGACCTTCAATCAGCCCCAGCATTTT.

This clonotype showed up many times. J is TRBJ2-2 and V is TRBV12-3 or TRBV12-4, with unresolved D. CDR3 length equals 13 residues. V was pared by 6 bases and J by 4 bases, with 9 bases between. CDR3 amino acids: CASRRLLTGELFF. CDR3 DNA sequence: TGTGCCAGCAGACGATTACTCACCGGGGAGCTGTTTTTT.

This clonotype was counted ten times or more. V usage is TRBV3-1 and J usage is TRBJ2-1; tentatively, D is TRBD1 (6 bases). Germline V gene lookup returns CDR1 LGHDT and CDR2 YNNKEL (reference sequence). Trimming took off 1 base at V and 9 bases at J, with 13 bases between the two ends. This CDR3 contains 14 residues. In DNA, the CDR3 is TGTGCCAGCAGCCAAGTGGCAGGGGTTGGTGAGCAGTTCTTC. Translating it yields CASSQVAGVGEQFF.

This clonotype was seen many times. The chain links TRBV27 to TRBJ2-1; the D gene is possibly TRBD2 (6 bases). Trimming took off 4 bases at V and 6 bases at J, with 13 bases between the two ends. Germline-derived CDR1 and CDR2 are MNHEY and SMNVEV (reference sequence). The CDR3 length is 14 residues. The CDR3 reads CASSSPGLINEQFF. In DNA form, the CDR3 reads TGTGCCAGCAGTTCGCCGGGACTTATCAATGAGCAGTTCTTC.

This clonotype counts as medium-sized. The chain is built from TRBV10-3 and TRBJ2-1; 10 nucleotides align to TRBD1. After removal of 6 bases from V and 10 bases from J, the junction contained 12 bases not matched to a gene. The CDR3 is made up of 15 amino acids. From germline, CDR1 is ENHRY and CDR2 SYGVKD. CDR3 DNA: TGTGCCATCAGGACAGGGGGCCTTGGTTACATCGAGCAGTTCTTC. As protein: CAIRTGGLGYIEQFF.

This clonotype was observed at least ten times. The rearrangement uses TRBV28 and TRBJ1-5, with D tentatively TRBD1 (5 bases). The CDR3 runs to 16 residues. V gave up 6 bases and J gave up 5 bases, with 20 bases separating them. Looked up from germline, CDR1 is MDHEN and CDR2 is SYDVKM. CDR3 in amino acids: CASRFNSRGQDQPQHF. In DNA, the CDR3 is TGTGCCAGCAGGTTTAATAGTCGGGGCCAAGATCAGCCCCAGCATTTT.

This clonotype was seen ten or more times. No DNA is shown, since the ends of the CDR3 on it are uncertain; the CDR3 is the one TCRdb lists. The chain recombines TRBV7-5 with TRBJ2-6; TRBD2 was called by the table and not checked on the DNA. TRBV7-5 is a documented pseudogene. The CDR3 is 21 amino acids in total, end residues counted. CDR3 protein: CISVPEAPGLAGARGANVLTF.

In its sample, this clonotype was seen many times. This chain uses TRBV5-5 with TRBJ2-3, with 9 bases identical to TRBD1. The germline gives CDR1 SGHKS, CDR2 YYEKEE (reference sequence). The CDR3 consists of 15 residues. Unmatched junction bases numbered 7, after V lost 4 bases and J lost 4 bases. DNA for the CDR3: TGTGCCAGCAGCATCACAGGGGGCCCGGCAGATACGCAGTATTTT. Translated, it gives CASSITGGPADTQYF.

This clonotype was observed many times. V usage is TRBV5-1 and J usage is TRBJ1-1; 7 positions match TRBD1. J gave up 1 base and V 4 bases, and 10 bases lay outside the gene matches. CDR3 length: 16 residues. Looked up from germline, CDR1 is SGHRS and CDR2 is YFSETQ. CDR3 protein: CASSTRRQGENTEAFF. In DNA form, the CDR3 reads TGCGCCAGCAGCACCCGACGACAGGGTGAGAACACTGAAGCTTTCTTT. Full variable domain (remainder filled in from reference TRBV5-1 and TRBJ1-1): KAGVTQTPRYLIKTRGQQVTLSCSPISGHRSVSWYQQTPGQGLQFLFEYFSETQRNKGNFPGRFSGRQFSNSRSEMNVSTLELGDSALYLCASSTRRQGENTEAFFGQGTRLTVV.

There are many counts of this clonotype. The gene calls are TRBV28 and TRBJ2-7; D is uncertain. Deletions cut 7 bases from V and 2 bases from J, with 15 bases between. This CDR3 region has 14 residues. Germline V lookup: CDR1 MDHEN, CDR2 SYDVKM. The CDR3 here is CASIASGLTYEQYF. The CDR3 DNA sequence: TGTGCCAGCATCGCATCGGGCCTTACCTACGAGCAGTACTTC. Drawing the rest from reference TRBV28 and TRBJ2-7, the complete variable domain is DVKVTQSSRYLVKRTGEKVFLECVQDMDHENMFWYRQDPGLGLRLIYFSYDVKMKEKGDIPEGYSVSREKKERFSLILESASTNQTSMYLCASIASGLTYEQYFGPGTRLTVT.

This clonotype was observed a handful of times. The rearrangement links TRBV6-2 or TRBV6-3 to TRBJ2-1; no reliable D call. Germline V lookup: CDR1 MNHEY, CDR2 SVGEGT. Trimming removed 6 bases from V and 9 bases from J, with 18 bases in between. This CDR3 is 14 amino acids long. CDR3 DNA sequence: TGTGCCAGCAGCTTAGCCTACCCTAATCGTGAGCAGTTCTTC. Its protein product is CASSLAYPNREQFF.